This T cell receptor (beta chain) was documented in a study of cytomegalovirus exposure and HLA in healthy donors. Study-wide findings and caveats: The authors enumerated 150 to 200 TCR beta chains as linked to cytomegalovirus. The dataset shows that most TCR sequences were rare, while some public TCRs occurred in many donors. Diagnosis of cytomegalovirus status made by the classifier reportedly showed high specificity and sensitivity.

The method was immunoSEQ multiplex PCR; TCRdb's version includes in-frame clones alone and lacks a portion of them. The table includes some 210,000 clones, roughly 87% detected once. Concerning this clone: The antigen remains undetermined.

The germline CDR1 and CDR2 sequences are GTSNPN and SVGIG (reference sequence). Trimming removed 3 bases at V and 5 bases at J, with 13 bases between. The CDR3 is 13 residues long. The sequencing sample was made of PBMCs. The V and J genes are TRBV30 and TRBJ2-5; the D is unclear. The receptor's source is a woman under 30 in good health and CMV-seropositive. The CDR3 here is CAWRSPPAETQYF. As DNA, the CDR3 is TGTGCCTGGAGGTCCCCCCCTGCGGAGACCCAGTACTTC.